This T cell receptor (beta chain) was captured in a study of blood T cell repertoires in COVID-19. As for the study in general: There were acute and convalescent COVID-19 samples, and they came from the United States, Italy and Spain.

The protocol was immunoSEQ multiplex PCR, while the TCRdb copy is restricted to in-frame clones and leaves out a portion. The data hold approximately 53,000 clones, with roughly 90% observed a single time. Germline assignment: CDR1 SGHRS and CDR2 YFSETQ. CDR3 length: 15 residues. V dropped 0 bases and J dropped 4 bases, with 14 bases sitting between them. J is TRBJ2-7 and V is TRBV5-1; the D gene is possibly TRBD1 (6 bases). The clonotype comes from an elderly woman with COVID-19, enrolled during active disease. The source material was peripheral blood. For the CDR3, the DNA is TGCGCCAGCAGCTTGGGAGGTGGACAGAGATACGAGCAGTACTTC. It yields the protein CASSLGGGQRYEQYF.